This TCR beta chain was sequenced for a study of blood T cell repertoires in COVID-19 (dated by TCRdb to 2018 to 2020). For the wider study: Samples covering the acute and convalescent phases of COVID-19 were provided by collaborators in the United States, Italy and Spain. The prospective study material was composed of cDNA or gDNA derived from T cells, B-cell-depleted T cells, or PBMCs. Deeply sampled blood TCRbeta repertoires from subjects exposed to, actively infected with, or recovered from COVID-19 were included in the dataset. A freely available public database, intended as a resource for researchers studying the immune response to SARS-CoV-2, is where the repertoires were released. The samples were drawn from two sources: the first 160 participants of the ongoing ImmuneRACE study, and fewer than 1,500 subjects contributed by 6 global collaborators. The sample metadata nearly always contained a de-identified subject ID, COVID-19 status, age in years and sex. Where available, HLA class I and class II types were taken from metadata supplied by the sample provider and were not determined by assay-based typing.

TCRbeta CDR3 regions were amplified from genomic DNA using the immunoSEQ Assay, a bias-controlled multiplex PCR. The original methods were these. The number of nucleated cells in each sample was estimated by amplification of reference gene primers within the assay. Sequence reads were collapsed and filtered to measure the absolute abundance of every unique TCRbeta CDR3 rearrangement. For each sample, productive Simpson clonality was calculated as the square root of Simpson's diversity index over productive rearrangements. Sourced from immuneACCESS, this table was stored by TCRdb with only in-frame sequences that have V and J called. A share of the clones is absent; for the studies checked, an unresolved V gene accounts for under half, and the remainder has no known explanation. The D gene and trimming were derived from the DNA, and the V and J assignments and clone size from that table. The sample includes 160,000 or so clones, with about 92% observed a single time. The top ten hold over 15% of the sample.

Via the germline V gene, CDR1 is SGHRS and CDR2 YFSETQ. The CDR3 contains 13 residues, cysteine and phenylalanine counted. The read is trimmed to its CDR3 DNA, 39 bases read in frame from base 1. V is pared back by 0 bases and J by 5 bases, with 6 bases lying between the germline termini. About this clone itself: Its recognized antigen is unknown. One base away there is no much larger clone; base qualities are not given.

Collaborating institutions collected whole blood in K2EDTA tubes following their own protocols. For TCRbeta analysis, collaborators shipped samples as frozen whole blood, isolated PBMCs, or DNA extracted from either of those sample types. Study-level results and caveats: The amount of clinical and demographic metadata varied by source and participant and was provided uncurated.

The sequence came from a man in his fifties or sixties with active or convalescent COVID-19. This chain joins TRBV5-1 to TRBJ2-1; the D gene is perhaps TRBD1, from 5 matching bases. The specimen sequenced was peripheral blood. This receptor has the CDR3 CASSLGTHNEQFF. Here is the DNA: TGCGCCAGCAGCTTGGGGACACACAATGAGCAGTTCTTC.